This TCR beta chain derives from a study of CD8 T cells in ankylosing spondylitis. Notes on the study in general: Blood of patients with ankylosing spondylitis appeared to be characterized by a TCR beta motif of seven or eight highly homologous variants.

J was trimmed by 3 bases and V by 5 bases; bases with no gene match: 10. This CDR3 has 18 residues. Germline V gene lookup returns CDR1 MDHEN and CDR2 SYDVKM. TCRdb recomputed calls from the 5' RACE reads with MiXCR, one row per CDR3 protein. The sample shows 250,000 or so distinct CDR3 sequences, more than 15% of them seen only once. This clonotype was counted a few times. Its antigen is as yet unknown. The sample comprised blood, either unsorted or a sorted T cell fraction (not recorded which). The sequence came from a male donor with ankylosing spondylitis or in good health (not recorded which). The rearrangement joins TRBV28 to TRBJ2-3, with 14 bases lining up with TRBD2. The CDR3 DNA sequence: TGTGCCAGCAGTCAAACCGGGACTAGCGGGAGTGGTACAGATACGCAGTATTTT. As protein: CASSQTGTSGSGTDTQYF.